One sample yielded the 3 T cell receptor beta chains listed below, sequenced in a study of blood T cell dynamics during melanoma immunotherapy. The time point was: pre-treatment baseline. Clones were read by immunoSEQ multiplex PCR, and TCRdb kept only the in-frame ones, dropping some. The table has roughly 11,000 clones, approximately 87% seen once. The sequencing here drew on blood, taken from a patient treated with checkpoint blockade. The receptors derive from a human donor with melanoma.

This rearrangement joins TRBV7-6 to TRBJ2-1; weak D call: TRBD1 (7 bases). The CDR3 covers 17 residues. Germline V gives CDR1 SGHVS, CDR2 FNYEAQ. Trimming took off 6 bases at V and 4 bases at J, with 22 bases between the two ends. The CDR3 sequence: CASRPRGQDYLYNEQFF. CDR3 coding DNA: TGTGCCAGCAGACCCCGTGGACAGGACTACTTGTACAATGAGCAGTTCTTC.

The CDR3 DNA reads as TGCGCCAGCAGCCAAGATCCCTCAGCAGGGGGCAAAGGGGCCCAGTACTTC. Translating it yields CASSQDPSAGGKGAQYF. The genes are TRBV4-1 and TRBJ2-5; 8 nucleotides agree with TRBD1. The CDR3 sequence is 17 residues long. Germline CDR1 is MGHRA and CDR2 is YSYEKL. The V and J ends lost 0 bases and 9 bases, in that order; junction bases with no gene match: 15.

The genes are TRBV18 and TRBJ2-2; D gene unclear. The V end was cut by 5 bases, the J end by 3 bases, with 4 bases between. CDR1 is KGHSH and CDR2 is LQKENI in the germline V gene. The CDR3 covers 12 residues. CDR3 sequence reads: CASSSYTGELFF. CDR3 nucleotides: TGTGCCAGCTCATCTTACACCGGGGAGCTGTTTTTT.